This T cell receptor (beta chain) stems from a study of blood T cell repertoires in COVID-19. Clones were sequenced by immunoSEQ multiplex PCR, and TCRdb holds only the in-frame ones, with some missing. Of 250,000 to 300,000 clones detected, approximately 90% appear once; the ten largest clones hold around 3.5%. V dropped 4 bases and J dropped 5; count of bases not matched to a gene: 10. CDR3 length equals 15 residues. Germline CDR1 is SGDLS and CDR2 is YYNGEE. The TCR originated in a woman between 40 and 55 years old with acute or convalescent COVID-19. The rearrangement links TRBV9 to TRBJ2-5, with 8 bases lining up with TRBD2. Sequenced sample: peripheral blood. The CDR3 reads CASSPISGAGETQYF. The CDR3 coding sequence is TGTGCCAGCAGCCCGATTAGCGGGGCAGGGGAGACCCAGTACTTC.